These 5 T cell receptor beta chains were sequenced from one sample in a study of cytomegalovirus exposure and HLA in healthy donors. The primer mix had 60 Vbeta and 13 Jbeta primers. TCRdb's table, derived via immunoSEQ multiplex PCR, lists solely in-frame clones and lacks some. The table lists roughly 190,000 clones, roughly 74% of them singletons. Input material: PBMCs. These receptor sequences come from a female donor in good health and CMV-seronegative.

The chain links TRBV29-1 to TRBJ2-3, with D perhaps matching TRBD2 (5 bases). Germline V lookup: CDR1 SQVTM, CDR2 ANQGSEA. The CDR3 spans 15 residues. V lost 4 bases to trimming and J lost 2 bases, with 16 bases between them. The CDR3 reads CSVGPRRGLTDTQYF. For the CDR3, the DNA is TGCAGCGTTGGCCCCCGGCGCGGACTCACAGATACGCAGTATTTT.

CDR3 amino acids: CASSFPGQNYGYTF. In DNA form, the CDR3 reads TGTGCCAGCAGCTTCCCGGGACAGAACTATGGCTACACCTTC. V gene TRBV7-9 combines with J gene TRBJ1-2; TRBD1 aligns across 7 bases. There are 14 residues in the CDR3. V trimming: 3 bases; J trimming: 2 bases; junction bases outside the gene matches: 3. Germline V gives CDR1 SEHNR, CDR2 FQNEAQ (reference sequence).

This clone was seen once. CDR3 residues: CASRDRQGQPQHF. CDR3 nucleotide sequence: TGTGCCAGCAGAGACCGACAGGGACAGCCCCAGCATTTT. This sequence joins TRBV2 and TRBJ1-5; 7 nucleotides agree with TRBD1. Looked up from germline, CDR1 is SNHLY and CDR2 is FYNNEI. The ends lost 6 bases at V and 7 bases at J; junction bases unmatched: 6. There are 13 residues in the CDR3.

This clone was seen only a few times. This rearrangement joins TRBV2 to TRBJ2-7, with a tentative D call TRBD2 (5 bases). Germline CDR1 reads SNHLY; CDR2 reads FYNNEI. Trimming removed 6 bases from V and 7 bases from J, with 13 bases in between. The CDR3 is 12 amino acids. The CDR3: CASRDSLREQYF. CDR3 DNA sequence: TGTGCCAGCAGGGACTCCCTGCGTGAGCAGTACTTC.

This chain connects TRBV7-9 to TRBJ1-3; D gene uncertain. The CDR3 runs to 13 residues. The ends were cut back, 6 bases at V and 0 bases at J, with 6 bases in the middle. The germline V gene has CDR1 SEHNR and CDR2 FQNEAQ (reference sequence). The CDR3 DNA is TGTGCCAGCAGGAGGGACTCTGGAAACACCATATATTTT. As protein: CASRRDSGNTIYF.